The subject of this entry is one T cell receptor (beta chain). Its target is unknown. This CDR3 contains 15 residues. Trimming removed 3 bases at V and 4 bases at J, with 15 bases between. Germline CDR1 and CDR2: LNHDA and SQIVND (reference sequence). PCR amplification relied on 60 Vbeta primers (plus 13 Jbeta primers). Profiling relied on immunoSEQ multiplex PCR, and the TCRdb table lists in-frame clones only, not all of them. The sample consists of about 110,000 clones, approximately 71% of them appearing once. This entry belongs to a study of cytomegalovirus exposure and HLA in healthy donors. Study-wide background: Most donors, 70% to 85% of a few hundred genotyped, fell in the Caucasian-associated ancestry cluster. Regarding the study as a whole: A later analysis reportedly found that, within productive TCRs, an Asian-associated ancestry cluster had fewer N-insertions than the mean observed across the approximately 670 donors.

The rearrangement uses TRBV19 and TRBJ1-1; D is uncertain. This TCR was sampled from a man aged 35-49 years in good health and CMV-seronegative. The sequencing input was PBMCs. The DNA of the CDR3 is TGTGCCAGTAGTATGGCCCAGAGGTTGGGCACTGAAGCTTTCTTT. This translates into CASSMAQRLGTEAFF.